A selection of T cell receptor beta chains follows, all from one sample in a study of blood T cell repertoires in COVID-19. Sequencing was performed with immunoSEQ multiplex PCR; in TCRdb, only in-frame clones are kept and a portion is missing. The sample lists 70,000 or so clones, 87% occurring once. The sample comprised peripheral blood. The receptors here all came from a woman aged 50 to 60 with acute or convalescent COVID-19. Each CDR3 is given with its conserved first and last residue. Each record gives: J gene, V gene, D gene, clone size, CDR3 protein, CDR3 DNA. The D gene is left open where the match is weak. Size tells how often a clone was seen (once, few, many) or the class of an expanded clone, and some rows leave it out.

J: TRBJ2-7
V: TRBV15
D: NA
size: NA
CDR3: CATLPRQPSSYEQYF
DNA: TGTGCCACCCTGCCTCGACAGCCAAGCTCCTACGAGCAGTACTTC

J: TRBJ2-3
V: TRBV5-1
D: TRBD2
size: NA
CDR3: CASSQGSGATSTDTQYF
DNA: TGCGCCAGCAGCCAAGGTAGCGGGGCAACTAGCACAGATACGCAGTATTTT

J: TRBJ2-3
V: TRBV13
D: NA
size: NA
CDR3: CASSLLLGTDTQYF
DNA: TGTGCCAGCAGCTTGCTTCTAGGCACAGATACGCAGTATTTT

J: TRBJ1-5
V: TRBV30
D: TRBD1
size: NA
CDR3: CAWTPKTGRVQPQHF
DNA: TGTGCCTGGACCCCGAAGACAGGGCGGGTACAGCCCCAGCATTTT

J: TRBJ1-2
V: TRBV6-5
D: NA
size: NA
CDR3: CASGRAGNYGYTF
DNA: TGTGCCAGCGGGAGGGCAGGAAACTATGGCTACACCTTC

J: TRBJ1-5
V: TRBV7-6
D: NA
size: NA
CDR3: CASSARVQSNQPQHF
DNA: TGTGCCAGCAGCGCCAGGGTGCAAAGCAATCAGCCCCAGCATTTT

J: TRBJ1-2
V: TRBV7-9
D: NA
size: NA
CDR3: CASSLEQANYGYTF
DNA: TGTGCCAGCAGCTTAGAACAGGCCAACTATGGCTACACCTTC

J: TRBJ2-1
V: TRBV5-4
D: TRBD2
size: NA
CDR3: CASTLYGGARTYNEQFF
DNA: TGTGCCAGCACCCTATACGGGGGGGCCAGGACCTACAATGAGCAGTTCTTC

J: TRBJ2-1
V: TRBV7-2
D: NA
size: NA
CDR3: CASSLAPGGGLNEQFF
DNA: TGTGCCAGCAGCTTAGCGCCGGGGGGCGGACTTAATGAGCAGTTCTTC

J: TRBJ2-5
V: TRBV5-6
D: TRBD2
size: NA
CDR3: CASNSGGQETQYF
DNA: TGTGCCAGCAACTCGGGGGGTCAAGAGACCCAGTACTTC

J: TRBJ2-3
V: TRBV3-1/TRBV3-2
D: NA
size: NA
CDR3: CASSQAPGLSTDTQYF
DNA: TGTGCCAGCAGCCAAGCCCCGGGACTGAGCACAGATACGCAGTATTTT

J: TRBJ2-5
V: TRBV5-4
D: NA
size: NA
CDR3: CASSPGEETQYF
DNA: TGTGCCAGCAGCCCCGGGGAGGAGACCCAGTACTTC

J: TRBJ1-1
V: TRBV7-8
D: TRBD1
size: few
CDR3: CASSLAAQGAWDTEAFF
DNA: TGTGCCAGCAGCTTAGCGGCGCAGGGGGCTTGGGACACTGAAGCTTTCTTT

J: TRBJ1-2
V: TRBV5-8
D: TRBD1
size: NA
CDR3: CASSLYPGQGYGYTF
DNA: TGTGCCAGCAGCTTATACCCGGGACAGGGCTATGGCTACACCTTC

J: TRBJ1-5
V: TRBV7-2
D: NA
size: NA
CDR3: CASSLGGREQPQHF
DNA: TGTGCCAGCAGCTTAGGCGGCAGGGAACAGCCCCAGCATTTT

J: TRBJ1-2
V: TRBV20-1
D: NA
size: NA
CDR3: CSATGLYGYTF
DNA: TGCAGTGCTACAGGGCTCTATGGCTACACCTTC

J: TRBJ1-5
V: TRBV10-3
D: NA
size: NA
CDR3: CAISESPGKNQPQHF
DNA: TGTGCCATCAGTGAGTCTCCCGGGAAGAATCAGCCCCAGCATTTT